The source of this T cell receptor (beta chain) is a study of response to subunit inactivated influenza vaccine. One entry per CDR3 protein results from TCRdb running MiXCR on the RT-PCR reads. The sample records hundreds of thousands of distinct CDR3 sequences, roughly 8.2% being singletons. This clonotype was seen at least ten times. What it binds is unknown. Findings and caveats of the study: With each seasonal influenza vaccination, the authors suggested, few new T cells are recruited.

Sequenced here: PBMCs from blood, sampled about 23 months after vaccination. This TCR derives from a man aged 45 to 70 who received an inactivated influenza vaccine.

The DNA of the CDR3 is TGCAGCGTTGAAACGGGTACTAGCGAGACCTACGAGCAGTACTTC. As protein: CSVETGTSETYEQYF. The gene calls are TRBV29-1 and TRBJ2-7; 7 bases map to TRBD2. The V segment lost 2 bases and the J segment 2 bases; nucleotides outside the gene matches: 9. The CDR3 covers 15 residues. CDR1 and CDR2 from the germline V gene are SQVTM and ANQGSEA.